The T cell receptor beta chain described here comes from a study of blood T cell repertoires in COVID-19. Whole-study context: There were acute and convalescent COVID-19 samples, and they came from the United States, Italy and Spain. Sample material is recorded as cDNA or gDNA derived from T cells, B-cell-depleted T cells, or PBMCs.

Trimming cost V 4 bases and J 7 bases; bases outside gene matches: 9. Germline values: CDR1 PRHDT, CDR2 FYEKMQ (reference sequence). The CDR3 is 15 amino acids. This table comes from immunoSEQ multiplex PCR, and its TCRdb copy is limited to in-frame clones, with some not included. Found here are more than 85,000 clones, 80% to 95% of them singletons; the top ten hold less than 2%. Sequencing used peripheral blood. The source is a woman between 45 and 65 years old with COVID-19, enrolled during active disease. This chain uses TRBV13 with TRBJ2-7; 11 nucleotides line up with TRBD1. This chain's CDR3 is CASSSPGTGGKEQYF. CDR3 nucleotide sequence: TGTGCCAGCAGCTCCCCCGGGACAGGGGGTAAAGAGCAGTACTTC. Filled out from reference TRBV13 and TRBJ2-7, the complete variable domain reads AAGVIQSPRHLIKEKRETATLKCYPIPRHDTVYWYQQGPGQDPQFLISFYEKMQSDKGSIPDRFSAQQFSDYHSELNMSSLELGDSALYFCASSSPGTGGKEQYFGPGTRLTVT.